The 24 T cell receptor beta chains in this list originate from one sample, sequenced in a study of Ad26.COV2.S vaccination and SARS-CoV-2 variants (dated by TCRdb to the early 2020s). Explained via the paper, the treatment or condition label denotes: roughly 20 received Ad26.COV2.S at low or high dose, single or two shots; about 5 received placebo; per-sample allocation not given. Repertoires of vaccine and placebo recipients were sequenced from samples taken on day 63 after the first injection. Library preparation employed the immunoSEQ multiplex PCR assay. The table comes from immuneACCESS by way of TCRdb, which keeps in-frame sequences with V and J called. Part of the clones is missing from these tables; in studies checked, under half for an unresolved V gene and the rest for unknown reasons. This sample comprises a few hundred thousand clones, 88% of them detected only once. About 4% of the sample goes to the ten largest clones.

Source: peripheral blood, taken in a trial of Ad26.COV2.S vaccine versus placebo. The receptors stem from a person between 18 and 60 years old who received the Ad26.COV2.S COVID-19 vaccine or a placebo.

The chain is built from TRBV4-3 and TRBJ1-6, with no clear D. The CDR3 has 16 residues. The ends were cut back, 0 bases at V and 3 bases at J, with 9 bases in the middle. Germline V lookup: CDR1 LGHNA, CDR2 YSLEER. CDR3 sequence reads: CASSQDSPLYNSPLHF. The CDR3 DNA reads as TGCGCCAGCAGCCAAGATAGTCCCCTCTATAATTCACCCCTCCACTTT.

The chain joins TRBV5-6 to TRBJ2-1; TRBD1 is a possible D gene (6 bases). The germline V and J ends were trimmed by 0 bases and 9 bases, with 13 bases remaining between them. This CDR3 contains 14 residues. The germline V gene encodes CDR1 SGHDT and CDR2 YYEEEE. The CDR3 DNA is TGTGCCAGCAGCTTGGGGGGAACAGGGACTGAGCAGTTCTTC. It codes for CASSLGGTGTEQFF. The full variable domain, completed using reference TRBV5-6 and TRBJ2-1, is DAGVTQSPTHLIKTRGQQVTLRCSPKSGHDTVSWYQQALGQGPQFIFQYYEEEERQRGNFPDRFSGHQFPNYSSELNVNALLLGDSALYLCASSLGGTGTEQFFGPGTRLTVL.

The V call is TRBV6-2 or TRBV6-3, the J call TRBJ1-1; D gene unclear. The CDR3 spans 13 residues. Trimming shortened V by 6 bases and J by 5 bases, and 13 bases separated the two germline ends. Germline assignment: CDR1 MNHEY and CDR2 SVGEGT. CDR3 bases: TGTGCCAGCAGCCACGTTCGGGGTACTGAAGCTTTCTTT. It yields the protein CASSHVRGTEAFF.

In its sample, this clone was seen a few times. The V and J genes are TRBV6-4 and TRBJ2-3, with 7 bases aligning to TRBD2. Germline loops: CDR1 MRHNA, CDR2 SNTAGT. The CDR3 contains 14 residues. V lost 6 bases and J lost 4; bases outside the gene matches: 7. The CDR3 reads CASSPSGEADTQYF. In DNA, the CDR3 is TGTGCCAGCAGCCCCAGCGGGGAAGCAGATACGCAGTATTTT.

The chain employs TRBV5-8 and TRBJ1-2; no reliable D call. Germline-derived CDR1 and CDR2 are SGHTS and YDEGEE. Trimming took 5 bases from V and 4 from J, leaving 15 bases between them. The CDR3 is made up of 14 amino acids. The CDR3 nucleotides read TGTGCCAGCAGTCGGGCCTTAGAAGTCTATGGCTACACCTTC. Translated, it gives CASSRALEVYGYTF.

The gene calls are TRBV7-9 and TRBJ2-7, with 12 bases aligning to TRBD2. The CDR3 contains 16 residues. The germline CDR1 and CDR2 sequences are SEHNR and FQNEAQ (reference sequence). V lost 1 base, J lost 3 bases, and 4 bases stayed unmatched. CDR3 coding DNA: TGTGCCAGCAGCTTAGTGACTAGCGGGGGATACTACGAGCAGTACTTC. This sequence encodes CASSLVTSGGYYEQYF.

The chain uses TRBV5-4 and TRBJ2-1; D may be TRBD1 or TRBD2 (6 bases each). Germline CDR1 and CDR2: SGHNT and YYREEE (reference sequence). V shed 5 bases and J shed 4 bases, with 16 bases lying between them. The CDR3 totals 15 residues. The CDR3 reads CASRKLGGLYNEQFF. DNA of the CDR3: TGTGCCAGCAGGAAACTTGGGGGGCTTTACAATGAGCAGTTCTTC.

This sequence joins TRBV6-2 or TRBV6-3 and TRBJ2-4; tentatively, D is TRBD2 (5 bases). Trimming stripped 5 bases from V and 5 bases from J, with 22 bases between. Per germline, CDR1 MNHEY and CDR2 SVGEGT. The CDR3 spans 17 residues. CDR3 region: CASSPRGDKEAENIQYF. The CDR3 region has the DNA TGTGCCAGCAGTCCCCGGGGTGATAAGGAGGCCGAAAACATTCAGTACTTC.

This rearrangement joins TRBV9 to TRBJ2-7, with 11 nucleotides matching TRBD2. Germline trimming cut 5 bases from V and 4 bases from J; bases unmatched to any gene: 8. CDR1 is SGDLS and CDR2 is YYNGEE in the germline V gene. This CDR3 spans 15 amino acids. The CDR3 region has the DNA TGTGCCAGCAGTGATAGCGGGGGGGCCAATTACGAGCAGTACTTC. Its protein product is CASSDSGGANYEQYF. The variable domain in full, completed from reference TRBV9 and TRBJ2-7, reads DSGVTQTPKHLITATGQRVTLRCSPRSGDLSVYWYQQSLDQGLQFLIQYYNGEERAKGNILERFSAQQFPDLHSELNLSSLELGDSALYFCASSDSGGANYEQYFGPGTRLTVT.

The chain links TRBV7-2 to TRBJ1-1; D unresolved. Trimming stripped 1 base from V and 3 bases from J, with 9 bases between. CDR1 is SGHTA and CDR2 is FQGNSA in the germline V gene. This CDR3 is built from 14 residues. The CDR3, as DNA: TGTGCCAGCAGCTTAGTAGCGACCGACACTGAAGCTTTCTTT. Its protein product is CASSLVATDTEAFF.

The chain uses TRBV20-1 and TRBJ2-7; 8 positions match TRBD1. Germline lookup yields CDR1 DFQATT and CDR2 SNEGSKA (reference sequence). V lost 3 bases to trimming and J lost 7 bases; unmatched junction nucleotides: 11. The CDR3 is made up of 14 amino acids. The CDR3 nucleotides are TGCAGTGCTAGTTTCCACTTGCGACAGGGGGAGCAGTACTTC. Protein: CSASFHLRQGEQYF.

The table lists this clone with a count of one. The gene calls are TRBV30 and TRBJ1-1; D ambiguous. The CDR3 is 14 amino acids. Trimming stripped 3 bases from V and 1 base from J, with 12 bases between. CDR1 and CDR2 from the germline V gene are GTSNPN and SVGIG (reference sequence). The CDR3 region has the DNA TGTGCCTGGAGCAGCACTCGGGGGAACACTGAAGCTTTCTTT. This encodes CAWSSTRGNTEAFF.

The chain recombines TRBV4-2 with TRBJ1-6, with 7 bases fitting TRBD1. V lost 1 base and J lost 6; bases outside the gene matches: 6. The CDR3 sequence is 16 residues long. CDR1 LGHNA and CDR2 YNFKEQ come from the germline V gene. The CDR3 DNA follows: TGTGCCAGCAGCCAAGTGGCGACAGGGATTAATTCACCCCTCCACTTT. Its protein product is CASSQVATGINSPLHF.

The rearrangement links TRBV4-3 to TRBJ2-1; D is possibly TRBD2 (5 bases). Looked up from germline, CDR1 is LGHNA and CDR2 is YSLEER. This CDR3 contains 14 residues. V was shortened by 0 bases and J by 6 bases, with 9 bases between the two germline ends. The CDR3 here is CASSQELAPNEQFF. CDR3 nucleotide sequence: TGCGCCAGCAGCCAAGAATTAGCGCCCAATGAGCAGTTCTTC.

This clone turned up a few times. This chain uses TRBV5-4 with TRBJ2-2; D gene uncertain. V lost 3 bases, J lost 3 bases, and 9 bases lay in between. The germline V gene has CDR1 SGHNT and CDR2 YYREEE (reference sequence). This CDR3 comprises 14 residues. The CDR3 DNA sequence: TGTGCCAGCAGCTCGTCTTTATACACCGGGGAGCTGTTTTTT. This translates into CASSSSLYTGELFF.

The genes are TRBV7-9 and TRBJ1-1; no clear D. Germline V gene sequence: CDR1 SEHNR, CDR2 FQNEAQ (reference sequence). Trimming pared 3 bases from V and 6 bases from J, leaving 14 bases between. The CDR3 covers 14 residues. The CDR3 region is CASSFFYREPEAFF. CDR3 bases: TGTGCCAGCAGCTTTTTTTACCGGGAGCCTGAAGCTTTCTTT.

This clone has a single count. The V gene is TRBV10-3, the J gene TRBJ2-5; D is undetermined. Per germline, CDR1 ENHRY and CDR2 SYGVKD. The CDR3 spans 13 residues. V was trimmed by 0 bases and J by 2 bases, leaving 4 bases between them. In DNA form, the CDR3 reads TGTGCCATCAGTGAGTCCGTTCAAGAGACCCAGTACTTC. Amino acids: CAISESVQETQYF.

This sequence joins TRBV18 and TRBJ1-2; D possibly corresponds to TRBD1 (5 bases). Germline CDR1 and CDR2: KGHSH and LQKENI. V gave up 4 bases and J gave up 6 bases, with 12 bases separating them. This CDR3 contains 13 residues. The CDR3 reads CASSHSRDDGYTF. The CDR3 nucleotides read TGTGCCAGCTCACATAGTCGGGACGATGGCTACACCTTC.

This clone was picked up a small number of times. The chain carries TRBV28 and TRBJ1-2; D might be TRBD1 (6 bases). The CDR3 runs to 16 residues. Germline CDR1 reads MDHEN; CDR2 reads SYDVKM. The ends were cut back, 4 bases at V and 0 bases at J, with 15 bases in the middle. The CDR3 loop is CASSSPSGHPNYGYTF. CDR3 nucleotide sequence: TGTGCCAGCAGTTCGCCCTCGGGACATCCTAACTATGGCTACACCTTC.

This clone was detected a few times. This chain connects TRBV6-5 to TRBJ2-1, with D possibly being TRBD1 (5 bases). This CDR3 comprises 13 residues. Looked up from germline, CDR1 is MNHEY and CDR2 is SVGAGI. The V gene lost 7 bases and the J gene lost 8 bases, with 15 bases spanning the gap. CDR3 in amino acids: CASMVRGSDEQFF. The CDR3 region has the DNA TGTGCCAGCATGGTAAGGGGCAGCGATGAGCAGTTCTTC.

The chain uses TRBV4-1 and TRBJ1-2; possibly TRBD1 for D (6 bases). CDR1 is MGHRA and CDR2 is YSYEKL in the germline V gene. The CDR3 extends over 14 amino acids. V was clipped by 2 bases and J by 7 bases, with 14 bases between them. In DNA form, the CDR3 reads TGCGCCAGCAGCCAACAAACAGGGTTGAGTGGCTACACCTTC. Protein product: CASSQQTGLSGYTF.

The rearrangement links TRBV18 to TRBJ1-2; D is ambiguous. Germline assignment: CDR1 KGHSH and CDR2 LQKENI. The V and J ends lost 3 bases and 9 bases respectively, with 8 bases between them. The CDR3 runs to 11 residues. The CDR3 sequence: CASSPRGSYTF. As DNA, the CDR3 is TGTGCCAGCTCACCGAGAGGAAGCTACACCTTC.

This chain links TRBV4-1 with TRBJ1-5; perhaps TRBD1 as D (5 bases). The germline CDR1 and CDR2 sequences are MGHRA and YSYEKL. This CDR3 is 14 amino acids long. The ends were cut back, 0 bases at V and 9 bases at J, with 12 bases in the middle. The CDR3, as DNA: TGCGCCAGCAGCCAAGAGCCGGGGCAGAGGCCCCAGCATTTT. It encodes CASSQEPGQRPQHF.

V usage is TRBV5-1 and J usage is TRBJ2-7; D is undetermined. Trimming took off 5 bases at V and 3 bases at J, with 9 bases between the two ends. The CDR3 loop spans 12 amino acids. CDR1 is SGHRS and CDR2 is YFSETQ in the germline V gene. CDR3 loop: CASSFPGYEQYF. CDR3 bases: TGCGCCAGCAGTTTCCCGGGCTACGAGCAGTACTTC.